The entry below gives a single T cell receptor (beta chain) sequence along with its context. What it binds is unknown. The sample belongs to a study of PD-L1 blockade in urothelial cancer. Overall study context: Patients started atezolizumab at some point between 2013 and 2015, 1,200 mg intravenously every 3 weeks. About 90% of the roughly 30 patients were men who had bladder-origin urothelial cancer.

Germline trimming cut 6 bases from V and 9 bases from J; bases unmatched to any gene: 7. CDR3 length: 14 amino acids. CDR1 MGHRA and CDR2 YSYEKL come from the germline V gene. Study-level points and caveats: Better survival was predicted by below-median pretreatment blood TCR clonality.

Only in-frame clones appear in the TCRdb table, and some are missing; sequencing was by immunoSEQ multiplex PCR. The sample contains approximately 65,000 clones, 85% to 90% of which appear only once. The material sequenced was PBMCs, taken around atezolizumab (anti-PD-L1) treatment. The source of this sequence is a man in his sixties with urothelial cancer. V and J are TRBV4-1 and TRBJ2-1; 11 nucleotides align to TRBD2. CDR3: CASRLTSGNGEQFF. CDR3 DNA: TGCGCCAGCAGGCTGACTAGCGGGAACGGTGAGCAGTTCTTC.